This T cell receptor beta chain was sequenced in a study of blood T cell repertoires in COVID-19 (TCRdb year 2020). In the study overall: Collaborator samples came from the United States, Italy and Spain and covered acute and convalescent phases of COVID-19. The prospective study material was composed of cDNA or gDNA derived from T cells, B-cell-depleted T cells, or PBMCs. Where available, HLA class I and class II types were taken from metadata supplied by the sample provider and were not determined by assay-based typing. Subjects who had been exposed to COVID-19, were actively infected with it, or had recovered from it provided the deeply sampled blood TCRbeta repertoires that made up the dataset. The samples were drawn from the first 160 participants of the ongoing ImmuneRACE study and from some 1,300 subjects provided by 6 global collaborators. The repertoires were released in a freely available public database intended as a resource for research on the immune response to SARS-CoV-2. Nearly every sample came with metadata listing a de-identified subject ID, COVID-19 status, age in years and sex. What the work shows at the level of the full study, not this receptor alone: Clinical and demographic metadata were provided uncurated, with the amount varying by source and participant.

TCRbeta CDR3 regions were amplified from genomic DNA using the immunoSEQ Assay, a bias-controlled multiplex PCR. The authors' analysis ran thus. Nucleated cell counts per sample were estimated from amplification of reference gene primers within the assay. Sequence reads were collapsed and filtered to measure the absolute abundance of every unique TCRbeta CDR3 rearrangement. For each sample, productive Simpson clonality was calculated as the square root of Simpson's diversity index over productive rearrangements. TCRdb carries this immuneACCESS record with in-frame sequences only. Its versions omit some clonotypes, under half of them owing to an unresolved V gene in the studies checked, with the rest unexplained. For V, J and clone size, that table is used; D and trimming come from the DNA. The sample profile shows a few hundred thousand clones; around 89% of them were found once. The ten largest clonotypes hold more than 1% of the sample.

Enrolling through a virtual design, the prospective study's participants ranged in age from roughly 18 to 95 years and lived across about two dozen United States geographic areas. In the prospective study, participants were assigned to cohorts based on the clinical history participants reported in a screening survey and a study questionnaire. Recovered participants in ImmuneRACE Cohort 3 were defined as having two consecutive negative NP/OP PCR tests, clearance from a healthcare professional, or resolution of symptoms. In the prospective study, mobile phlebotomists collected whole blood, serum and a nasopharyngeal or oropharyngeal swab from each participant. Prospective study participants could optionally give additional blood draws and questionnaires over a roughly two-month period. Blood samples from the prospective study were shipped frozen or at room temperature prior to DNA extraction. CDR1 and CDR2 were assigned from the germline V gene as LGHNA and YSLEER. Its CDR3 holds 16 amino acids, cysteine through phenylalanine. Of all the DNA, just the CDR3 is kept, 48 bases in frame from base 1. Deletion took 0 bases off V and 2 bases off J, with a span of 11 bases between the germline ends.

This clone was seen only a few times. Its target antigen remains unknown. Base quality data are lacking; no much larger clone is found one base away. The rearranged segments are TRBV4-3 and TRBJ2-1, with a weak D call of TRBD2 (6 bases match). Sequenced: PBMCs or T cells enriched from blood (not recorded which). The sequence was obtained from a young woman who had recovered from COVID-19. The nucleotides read TGCGCCAGCAGCCAAGATAGGGGACTTACCTACAATGAGCAGTTCTTC. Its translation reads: CASSQDRGLTYNEQFF.